This T cell receptor beta chain was identified in a study of shared clonotypes between healthy human individuals. Notes on the study in general: An effect of sequencing depth on clonotype sharing among donors was expected. It was the few donors that limited the genetic and exposure-history diversity represented.

The assay was immunoSEQ multiplex PCR, and TCRdb's table has in-frame clones only and misses some. Among approximately 740,000 clones listed, 80% to 95% were seen once. In the naive CD8 group, cells lacked CD45RO and were positively selected for CCR7, so terminally differentiated effector memory CD45RA+ cells were left out. CDR1 SGDLS and CDR2 YYNGEE come from the germline V gene. The CDR3 length is 15 residues. The V and J ends lost 4 bases and 2 bases, in that order; junction bases with no gene match: 3. Comment on this clone: The target antigen is unknown.

Sample: naive CD8+ T cells sorted from blood. The sequence came from a man aged 30 to 39 in good health. The chain joins TRBV9 to TRBJ2-7; 13 positions match TRBD2. CDR3 protein: CASSPTSGRAYEQYF. The CDR3 DNA reads TGTGCCAGCAGCCCTACTAGCGGGAGGGCCTACGAGCAGTACTTC. The entire variable domain, with the rest obtained from reference TRBV9 and TRBJ2-7, is as follows: DSGVTQTPKHLITATGQRVTLRCSPRSGDLSVYWYQQSLDQGLQFLIQYYNGEERAKGNILERFSAQQFPDLHSELNLSSLELGDSALYFCASSPTSGRAYEQYFGPGTRLTVT.